The 28 T cell receptor beta chains presented below share a single source sample, sequenced in a study of glioma-infiltrating T cells after dendritic cell vaccination. The table came from immunoSEQ multiplex PCR; TCRdb's copy has only in-frame clones and leaves some out. The data contain 110,000 or so clones, nearly 90% of them seen just once; the ten biggest clones take up approximately 2.7%. Time point noted: after dendritic cell vaccination, including at tumor progression/relapse. Sample: blood, taken after dendritic cell vaccination. Receptors originate from a human donor with glioblastoma.

V is TRBV29-1 and J is TRBJ2-7; D is possibly TRBD1 (5 bases). Germline CDR1 and CDR2: SQVTM and ANQGSEA. V was shortened by 1 base and J by 6 bases, with 13 bases between the two germline ends. The CDR3 runs to 13 residues. In nucleotides, the CDR3 is TGCAGCGTTGAAGTAAGGGGTAGGGGCGAGCAGTACTTC. It codes for CSVEVRGRGEQYF.

V gene TRBV11-3 combines with J gene TRBJ2-3; TRBD1 agrees at 10 bases. CDR1 and CDR2 from the germline V gene are SGHNT and YENEEA. The CDR3 contains 14 residues. Losses at the gene ends were 2 bases for V and 13 bases for J; bases not matched to a gene: 9. CDR3 sequence: CASSLRGTGERKYF. CDR3 DNA: TGTGCCAGCAGCTTAAGGGGGACAGGGGAAAGGAAGTATTTT.

The CDR3 loop reads CASSSLLTRSRPPEQFF. CDR3 nucleotides: TGTGCCAGCAGCTCCCTATTAACTAGATCGCGGCCGCCTGAGCAGTTCTTC. The genes are TRBV11-3 and TRBJ2-1; D possibly corresponds to TRBD2 (5 bases). The CDR3 has 17 amino acids. CDR1 is SGHNT and CDR2 is YENEEA in the germline V gene. Trimming took 4 bases from V and 9 from J, leaving 25 bases between them.

This CDR3 is CASSLGTPLDEQFF. The CDR3 nucleotides are TGCGCCAGCAGCTTGGGAACTCCCTTGGATGAGCAGTTCTTC. The chain has TRBV5-1 and TRBJ2-1; D gene unclear. The CDR3 has 14 residues. Trimming removed 0 bases at V and 8 bases at J, with 12 bases between. Germline CDR1 is SGHRS and CDR2 is YFSETQ.

This clone was observed a single time. The chain couples TRBV30 to TRBJ2-5; TRBD2 is a possible D gene (6 bases). CDR3 length equals 13 residues. Germline V lookup: CDR1 GTSNPN, CDR2 SVGIG (reference sequence). Between the trimmed V and J ends, which lost 7 bases and 1 base, there was a span of 13 bases. The CDR3 sequence is CASDGSPQETQYF. The CDR3 DNA follows: TGTGCCTCAGACGGGAGCCCCCAAGAGACCCAGTACTTC.

The rearrangement joins TRBV6-1 to TRBJ1-5; no firm D call. Germline-derived CDR1 and CDR2 are MNHNS and SASEGT. Trimming left V 6 bases short and J 8 bases short, with 14 bases between. The CDR3 has 13 residues. This chain's CDR3 is CASRVRIQEPQHF. In nucleotides, the CDR3 is TGTGCCAGCAGGGTACGTATTCAGGAGCCCCAGCATTTT.

A few counts support this clone. The rearrangement joins TRBV15 to TRBJ1-5, with 10 nucleotides matching TRBD1. Per the germline V gene, CDR1 is LNHNV and CDR2 is YYDKDF (reference sequence). The CDR3 sequence is 19 residues long. V lost 6 bases, J lost 2 bases, and 16 bases stayed unmatched. The CDR3 DNA follows: TGTGCCACCAGTAGCACTACTAAGGCGGGACAGGGGCGCAATCAGCCCCAGCATTTT. Translated, it gives CATSSTTKAGQGRNQPQHF.

V usage is TRBV19 and J usage is TRBJ1-2; 10 bases are shared with TRBD1. From germline, CDR1 is LNHDA and CDR2 SQIVND (reference sequence). The CDR3 covers 13 residues. With V trimmed by 5 bases and J by 7 bases, 4 bases remained unmatched. CDR3 sequence: CASSPGTGAGYTF. Written as DNA, the CDR3 is TGTGCCAGTAGTCCCGGGACAGGGGCTGGCTACACCTTC. Filled out from reference TRBV19 and TRBJ1-2, the complete variable domain reads DGGITQSPKYLFRKEGQNVTLSCEQNLNHDAMYWYRQDPGQGLRLIYYSQIVNDFQKGDIAEGYSVSREKKESFPLTVTSAQKNPTAFYLCASSPGTGAGYTFGSGTRLTVV.

V and J are TRBV7-8 and TRBJ2-6, with TRBD1 as a possible D gene (5 bases). V shed 11 bases and J shed 0 bases, with 8 bases lying between them. The CDR3 is 13 residues long. CDR1 SGHVS and CDR2 FQNEAQ come from the germline V gene. CDR3 in amino acids: CASGISGANVLTF. The CDR3 bases are TGTGCCTCAGGGATCTCTGGGGCCAACGTCCTGACTTTC.

CDR3 nucleotides: TGTGCCAGCAGCGCCCAGGGGGAATCGAGTTCACCCCTCCACTTT. As protein: CASSAQGESSSPLHF. The chain joins TRBV9 to TRBJ1-6; 7 nucleotides line up with TRBD1. CDR1 SGDLS and CDR2 YYNGEE come from the germline V gene. The CDR3 is made up of 15 amino acids. Unmatched junction bases numbered 9, after V lost 3 bases and J lost 9 bases. The complete variable domain, with remaining parts taken from reference TRBV9 and TRBJ1-6, reads DSGVTQTPKHLITATGQRVTLRCSPRSGDLSVYWYQQSLDQGLQFLIQYYNGEERAKGNILERFSAQQFPDLHSELNLSSLELGDSALYFCASSAQGESSSPLHFGNGTRLTVT.

The V gene is TRBV27, the J gene TRBJ2-1; TRBD2 is a possible D gene (6 bases). The V and J ends lost 5 bases and 10 bases respectively, with 18 bases between them. In germline, CDR1 is MNHEY, CDR2 SMNVEV (reference sequence). CDR3 length equals 14 residues. CDR3 amino acids: CASSDWDSVVEQFF. The CDR3 DNA reads TGTGCCAGCAGTGACTGGGACTCGGTCGTGGAGCAGTTCTTC.

The chain recombines TRBV5-1 with TRBJ1-2, with a possible D match to TRBD1 (5 bases). V dropped 4 bases and J dropped 5 bases, with 12 bases sitting between them. The CDR3 has 13 amino acids. From germline, CDR1 is SGHRS and CDR2 YFSETQ. CDR3 DNA: TGCGCCAGCAGCCCCGACAGCCATTATGGCTACACCTTC. This translates into CASSPDSHYGYTF.

This clone was picked up one time. J is TRBJ2-3 and V is TRBV19; the D gene is possibly TRBD1 (5 bases). Trimming shortened V by 3 bases and J by 6 bases, and 16 bases separated the two germline ends. The CDR3 length is 15 residues. The germline gives CDR1 LNHDA, CDR2 SQIVND (reference sequence). CDR3 region: CASSIRAGKGDTQYF. CDR3 in DNA: TGTGCCAGTAGTATCCGGGCAGGGAAAGGGGATACGCAGTATTTT. Complete variable domain (other parts from reference TRBV19 and TRBJ2-3): DGGITQSPKYLFRKEGQNVTLSCEQNLNHDAMYWYRQDPGQGLRLIYYSQIVNDFQKGDIAEGYSVSREKKESFPLTVTSAQKNPTAFYLCASSIRAGKGDTQYFGPGTRLTVL.

The chain carries TRBV11-2 and TRBJ2-1; 7 nucleotides agree with TRBD2. CDR3 length: 15 amino acids. The V and J ends lost 2 bases and 5 bases, in that order; junction bases with no gene match: 6. Germline-derived CDR1 and CDR2 are SGHAT and FQNNGV. DNA of the CDR3: TGTGCCAGCAGCTTATGGCGGGAGTTCGACAATGAGCAGTTCTTC. Translated: CASSLWREFDNEQFF.

The V gene is TRBV6-1, the J gene TRBJ1-1, with D hard to call. This CDR3 contains 15 residues. The V gene's germline CDR1 is MNHNS and CDR2 SASEGT. Trimming shortened V by 7 bases and J by 5 bases, and 20 bases separated the two germline ends. The CDR3 here is CASTLHRVSGTEAFF. As DNA, the CDR3 is TGTGCCAGCACTCTCCACCGGGTCTCGGGGACTGAAGCTTTCTTT.

This chain links TRBV14 with TRBJ1-1, with D possibly matching TRBD1 (6 bases). CDR1 and CDR2 (germline): SGHDN, FVKESK. CDR3 length: 15 residues. Trimming left V 1 base short and J 11 bases short, with 20 bases between. CDR3 loop: CASSQARSSRGDAFF. The CDR3 coding sequence is TGTGCCAGCAGCCAAGCTAGGAGCTCCAGGGGTGACGCTTTCTTT.

This clone came up many times. The chain combines TRBV7-9 with TRBJ1-2; unclear D gene. The germline CDR1 and CDR2 sequences are SEHNR and FQNEAQ (reference sequence). The CDR3 contains 12 residues. The V gene lost 3 bases and the J gene lost 6 bases, with 8 bases spanning the gap. CDR3 bases: TGTGCCAGCAGCTTGAGTGAACATGGCTACACCTTC. The encoded protein is CASSLSEHGYTF. The variable domain in full, with the rest retrieved from reference TRBV7-9 and TRBJ1-2, is DTGVSQNPRHKITKRGQNVTFRCDPISEHNRLYWYRQTLGQGPEFLTYFQNEAQLEKSRLLSDRFSAERPKGSFSTLEIQRTEQGDSAMYLCASSLSEHGYTFGSGTRLTVV.

The rearrangement joins TRBV4-2 to TRBJ2-7; TRBD2 agrees at 7 bases. The germline V gene has CDR1 LGHNA and CDR2 YNFKEQ. The CDR3 is made up of 17 amino acids. The trim removed 0 bases at V and 0 bases at J, leaving 8 bases unmatched. Here the CDR3 DNA reads TGTGCCAGCAGCCAAGAAGAGCGGGGCGGATTCTCCTACGAGCAGTACTTC. Its translation is CASSQEERGGFSYEQYF.

V is TRBV11-3 and J is TRBJ2-2; D is uncertain. The ends were cut back, 1 base at V and 5 bases at J, with 11 bases in the middle. This CDR3 contains 15 residues. The germline V gene has CDR1 SGHNT and CDR2 YENEEA. CDR3 residues: CASSLAESNTGELFF. In nucleotides, the CDR3 is TGTGCCAGCAGCTTAGCCGAGAGTAATACCGGGGAGCTGTTTTTT.

CDR3 loop: CASSERWQDNSPLHF. The CDR3 DNA follows: TGTGCCAGCAGTGAAAGGTGGCAGGATAATTCACCCCTCCACTTT. The chain uses TRBV2 and TRBJ1-6; no firm D call. Germline CDR1 SNHLY, CDR2 FYNNEI. Deletions cut 2 bases from V and 5 bases from J, with 10 bases between. The CDR3 is made up of 15 amino acids.

The rearrangement uses TRBV4-1 and TRBJ2-2; D gene ambiguous. V dropped 1 base and J dropped 4 bases, with 13 bases sitting between them. CDR1 MGHRA and CDR2 YSYEKL come from the germline V gene. The length of the CDR3 is 16 residues. CDR3 bases: TGCGCCAGCAGCCAAGCGCGGCAAGGTGGCACCGGGGAGCTGTTTTTT. The encoded protein is CASSQARQGGTGELFF.

The V and J genes are TRBV4-1 and TRBJ2-2, with 11 bases that match TRBD2. After removal of 4 bases from V and 2 bases from J, the junction contained 6 bases not matched to a gene. The CDR3 spans 17 residues. Germline V gene lookup returns CDR1 MGHRA and CDR2 YSYEKL. This chain's CDR3 is CASSRSGLAVNTGELFF. The CDR3 region has the DNA TGCGCCAGCAGCCGATCGGGACTAGCGGTTAACACCGGGGAGCTGTTTTTT.

This chain links TRBV13 with TRBJ1-5, with 9 bases identical to TRBD1. CDR1 is PRHDT and CDR2 is FYEKMQ in the germline V gene (reference sequence). The CDR3 is 15 amino acids. Germline trimming cut 5 bases from V and 3 bases from J; bases unmatched to any gene: 5. The CDR3 region is CASSGGTGPNQPQHF. Here the CDR3 DNA reads TGTGCCAGCAGCGGAGGGACAGGGCCCAATCAGCCCCAGCATTTT.

The chain carries TRBV18 and TRBJ1-6; 9 nucleotides align to TRBD1. Trimming at V came to 5 bases and at J to 11 bases, leaving 10 bases not matched to a gene. This CDR3 is built from 15 residues. Per germline, CDR1 KGHSH and CDR2 LQKENI. The CDR3, as DNA: TGTGCCAGCTCAACCAAGGACAGGGGCTCTCCACCCCTCCACTTT. Amino acid sequence: CASSTKDRGSPPLHF. The complete variable domain, with remaining parts taken from reference TRBV18 and TRBJ1-6, reads NAGVMQNPRHLVRRRGQEARLRCSPMKGHSHVYWYRQLPEEGLKFMVYLQKENIIDESGMPKERFSAEFPKEGPSILRIQQVVRGDSAAYFCASSTKDRGSPPLHFGNGTRLTVT.

The V call is TRBV4-1, the J call TRBJ2-7, with 11 bases matching TRBD2. After removal of 4 bases from V and 0 bases from J, the junction contained 2 bases not matched to a gene. Germline loops: CDR1 MGHRA, CDR2 YSYEKL. This CDR3 has 15 residues. The CDR3 sequence: CASSPGTSGSYEQYF. The CDR3 DNA reads as TGCGCCAGCAGCCCAGGGACTAGCGGCTCCTACGAGCAGTACTTC.

The chain couples TRBV10-2 to TRBJ1-2; maybe TRBD1 (5 bases). This CDR3 has 15 residues. The V end lost 1 base, the J end lost 4 bases, and 13 bases lay between the germline ends. Germline assignment: CDR1 WSHSY and CDR2 SAAADI. CDR3 in DNA: TGCGCCAGCAGTGAGTTCGGGGGAGCCAGCTATGGCTACACCTTC. It specifies CASSEFGGASYGYTF.

V gene TRBV2 combines with J gene TRBJ2-5; 9 bases match TRBD2. The junction had 5 bases not matched to a gene; V was cut back by 5 bases and J by 1 base. Germline-derived CDR1 and CDR2 are SNHLY and FYNNEI. The CDR3 totals 15 residues. The CDR3 DNA sequence: TGTGCCAGCAGTTTCCTGGGACTAGCCCAAGAGACCCAGTACTTC. It is translated as CASSFLGLAQETQYF.

This clone was counted once. The gene calls are TRBV19 and TRBJ2-2, with 12 bases aligning to TRBD2. The CDR3 consists of 17 residues. After removal of 7 bases from V and 5 bases from J, the junction contained 11 bases not matched to a gene. The germline CDR1 and CDR2 sequences are LNHDA and SQIVND (reference sequence). The CDR3 sequence: CASTPDRLAGVTGELFF. The CDR3 DNA reads TGTGCCAGTACCCCTGACCGACTAGCGGGAGTAACCGGGGAGCTGTTTTTT.